The entry below describes one T cell receptor (beta chain). TCRdb fed the 5' RACE reads into MiXCR, producing one record per CDR3 protein. Among more than 600,000 distinct CDR3 sequences listed, roughly 18% were seen once. This sample is drawn from a study of identical twins. Trimming left V 2 bases short and J 7 bases short, with 15 bases between. The CDR3 totals 15 residues. CDR1 is MNHEY and CDR2 is SVGEGT in the germline V gene. This sample was shared with a second study, whose subject was T cells expressing NK-cell markers. From that paper: A few of the donors also had these clonotypes leading their CD3+CD56-NKG2C+ fraction.

The specimen sequenced was PBMCs. V and J are TRBV6-2 or TRBV6-3 and TRBJ2-1, with D possibly TRBD2 on 6 matching bases. The sequence came from a woman between 18 and 29 years old in good health. The CDR3 region is CASSYGGTDLNEQFF. CDR3 DNA sequence: TGTGCCAGCAGTTACGGGGGGACTGATTTGAATGAGCAGTTCTTC.